These T cell receptor beta chains were read from a single sample in a study of control samples from healthy donors and cancer patients. Libraries were prepared by immunoSEQ multiplex PCR; TCRdb keeps only in-frame clonotypes and omits some of them. The data contain about 98,000 clones, 79% of them singletons. The sequencing sample was made of blood. These receptors came from a woman in her thirties in good health. The CDR3 runs from the conserved cysteine through the conserved F or W. D genes are given only for firm matches. Rows give clone size only sometimes, using once, few, many, or a class for an expanded clone.

J gene: TRBJ1-1
V gene: TRBV19
clone size: once
D gene: TRBD1
CDR3 length: 15
CDR3 DNA: TGTGCCAGTAGTGCGAATACAGGGGGCTACACTGAAGCTTTCTTT
CDR3 protein: CASSANTGGYTEAFF

J gene: TRBJ2-7
V gene: TRBV7-6
clone size: -
D gene: -
CDR3 length: 13
CDR3 DNA: TGTGCCAGCAGCTTAGGGTTGGGCTACGAGCAGTACTTC
CDR3 protein: CASSLGLGYEQYF

J gene: TRBJ1-1
V gene: TRBV29-1
clone size: -
D gene: -
CDR3 length: 9
CDR3 DNA: TGCAGCGTTGGGACTGAAGCTTTCTTT
CDR3 protein: CSVGTEAFF

J gene: TRBJ1-3
V gene: TRBV7-2
clone size: -
D gene: -
CDR3 length: 11
CDR3 DNA: TGTGCCAGCAGCCTAGGAAACACCATATATTTT
CDR3 protein: CASSLGNTIYF

J gene: TRBJ1-6
V gene: TRBV5-6
clone size: -
D gene: -
CDR3 length: 14
CDR3 DNA: TGTGCCAGCAGCCGCCGGGTTAAGAATTCACCCCTCCACTTT
CDR3 protein: CASSRRVKNSPLHF

J gene: TRBJ1-1
V gene: TRBV10-2
clone size: -
D gene: -
CDR3 length: 14
CDR3 DNA: TGCGCCAGCAGTGAGAATACAGGGAGGACTGAAGCTTTCTTT
CDR3 protein: CASSENTGRTEAFF

J gene: TRBJ2-1
V gene: TRBV1
clone size: -
D gene: -
CDR3 length: 15
CDR3 DNA: TGCACCAGCAGCCAAGATTCGGGGGGGGTTTGTGAGCAGTTCTTC
CDR3 protein: CTSSQDSGGVCEQFF

J gene: TRBJ2-7
V gene: TRBV5-4
clone size: -
D gene: TRBD2
CDR3 length: 14
CDR3 DNA: TGTGCCAGCAGCACTCGGACTAGCGGGGCGGAGCAGTACTTC
CDR3 protein: CASSTRTSGAEQYF

J gene: TRBJ2-3
V gene: TRBV5-4
clone size: -
D gene: TRBD2
CDR3 length: 18
CDR3 DNA: TGTGCCAGCAGCTCCGGGACTAGCGGGGGCCTGAGCACAGATACGCAGTATTTT
CDR3 protein: CASSSGTSGGLSTDTQYF

J gene: TRBJ1-5
V gene: TRBV19
clone size: -
D gene: -
CDR3 length: 14
CDR3 DNA: TGTGCCAGTATGGTCGGGGGGGGAGGAGAGCCCCAGCATTTT
CDR3 protein: CASMVGGGGEPQHF

J gene: TRBJ1-5
V gene: TRBV4-2
clone size: few
D gene: -
CDR3 length: 14
CDR3 DNA: TGTGCCAGCAGCCAGGGGAGGGGTTATCAGCCCCAGCATTTT
CDR3 protein: CASSQGRGYQPQHF

J gene: TRBJ1-5
V gene: TRBV19
clone size: -
D gene: -
CDR3 length: 14
CDR3 DNA: TGTGCCAGTAGTGGGGACGGTAGCAATCAGCCCCAGCATTTT
CDR3 protein: CASSGDGSNQPQHF

J gene: TRBJ2-2
V gene: TRBV6-2/TRBV6-3
clone size: -
D gene: TRBD2
CDR3 length: 18
CDR3 DNA: TGTGCCAGCAGTTACTCGACTAGCGGGGGGGCCGACACCGGGGAGCTGTTTTTT
CDR3 protein: CASSYSTSGGADTGELFF

J gene: TRBJ1-1
V gene: TRBV9
clone size: -
D gene: -
CDR3 length: 14
CDR3 DNA: TGTGCCAGCAGCGTAGGTCACGGCAGCACTGAAGCTTTCTTT
CDR3 protein: CASSVGHGSTEAFF

J gene: TRBJ1-3
V gene: TRBV12-5
clone size: -
D gene: TRBD1
CDR3 length: 14
CDR3 DNA: TGTGCTAGTGGAAGGACAGGGGGCTTGGACACCATATATTTT
CDR3 protein: CASGRTGGLDTIYF

J gene: TRBJ2-5
V gene: TRBV7-3
clone size: -
D gene: TRBD2
CDR3 length: 15
CDR3 DNA: TGTGCCAGCAGCTTAAGCGGGGGGGCACAAGAGACCCAGTACTTC
CDR3 protein: CASSLSGGAQETQYF

J gene: TRBJ1-4
V gene: TRBV7-8
clone size: -
D gene: -
CDR3 length: 13
CDR3 DNA: TGTGCCAGCAGCTTAGGGGTGAATGAAAAACTGTTTTTT
CDR3 protein: CASSLGVNEKLFF

J gene: TRBJ1-1
V gene: TRBV29-1
clone size: -
D gene: -
CDR3 length: 13
CDR3 DNA: TGCAGCGTTTACAGGGTGGAGACCACTGAAGCTTTCTTT
CDR3 protein: CSVYRVETTEAFF

J gene: TRBJ2-7
V gene: TRBV6-1
clone size: -
D gene: TRBD2
CDR3 length: 17
CDR3 DNA: TGTGCCAGCAGTGAAGCGGGCAGCGGGGGGGCCCCCTACGAGCAGTACTTC
CDR3 protein: CASSEAGSGGAPYEQYF

J gene: TRBJ2-5
V gene: TRBV18
clone size: -
D gene: -
CDR3 length: 12
CDR3 DNA: TGTGCCAGCTCACCACCGAGTGAGACCCAGTACTTC
CDR3 protein: CASSPPSETQYF

J gene: TRBJ2-3
V gene: TRBV5-1
clone size: -
D gene: -
CDR3 length: 15
CDR3 DNA: TGCGCCAGCAGCTTGGCGGGGGCTAGCACAGATACGCAGTATTTT
CDR3 protein: CASSLAGASTDTQYF

J gene: TRBJ2-3
V gene: TRBV7-3
clone size: few
D gene: -
CDR3 length: 13
CDR3 DNA: TGTGCCAGCAGCTTGGTACACACAGATACGCAGTATTTT
CDR3 protein: CASSLVHTDTQYF

J gene: TRBJ2-5
V gene: TRBV5-1
clone size: -
D gene: -
CDR3 length: 11
CDR3 DNA: TGCGCCAGCAGCTCGGGGGAGACCCAGTACTTC
CDR3 protein: CASSSGETQYF

J gene: TRBJ2-1
V gene: TRBV10-3
clone size: -
D gene: TRBD2
CDR3 length: 15
CDR3 DNA: TGTGCCATAGCGGGGGGATCCCACTCCTACAATGAGCAGTTCTTC
CDR3 protein: CAIAGGSHSYNEQFF

J gene: TRBJ2-5
V gene: TRBV5-5
clone size: once
D gene: -
CDR3 length: 13
CDR3 DNA: TGTGCCAGCAGCTTGTCGGCCCCTGGGACACCCTACTTC
CDR3 protein: CASSLSAPGTPYF

J gene: TRBJ2-2
V gene: TRBV28
clone size: -
D gene: TRBD1
CDR3 length: 14
CDR3 DNA: TGTGCCAGCAGCTCCTCGGACAGGGGCGGGGAGCTGTTTTTT
CDR3 protein: CASSSSDRGGELFF

J gene: TRBJ1-1
V gene: TRBV11-3
clone size: -
D gene: TRBD1
CDR3 length: 14
CDR3 DNA: TGTGCCAGCAGCTTAGGACAGGGGAACACTGAAGCTTTCTTT
CDR3 protein: CASSLGQGNTEAFF

J gene: TRBJ2-7
V gene: TRBV6-5
clone size: -
D gene: TRBD1
CDR3 length: 15
CDR3 DNA: TGTGCCAGCAGCCCGGGGACAGGAGTATCCTACGAGCAGTACTTC
CDR3 protein: CASSPGTGVSYEQYF

J gene: TRBJ1-2
V gene: TRBV7-8
clone size: few
D gene: -
CDR3 length: 12
CDR3 DNA: TGTGCCAGCAGCTTCGGGGGCGAGGGCTACACCTTC
CDR3 protein: CASSFGGEGYTF

J gene: TRBJ1-2
V gene: TRBV19
clone size: once
D gene: -
CDR3 length: 13
CDR3 DNA: TGTGCCAGTAGCATCGGGGGGGCGGATGGCTACACCTTC
CDR3 protein: CASSIGGADGYTF

J gene: TRBJ2-5
V gene: TRBV30
clone size: few
D gene: -
CDR3 length: 14
CDR3 DNA: TGTGCCTGGAACCCAAGCATGGCCGGAGAGACCCAGTACTTC
CDR3 protein: CAWNPSMAGETQYF

J gene: TRBJ1-2
V gene: TRBV11-2
clone size: -
D gene: -
CDR3 length: 14
CDR3 DNA: TGTGCCAGCAGCCCTCAAGGGGACACCTATGGCTACACCTTC
CDR3 protein: CASSPQGDTYGYTF

J gene: TRBJ2-7
V gene: TRBV11-2
clone size: -
D gene: -
CDR3 length: 12
CDR3 DNA: TGTGCCAGCAGCTCTAGCTCCTACGAGCAGTACTTC
CDR3 protein: CASSSSSYEQYF

J gene: TRBJ2-3
V gene: TRBV7-2
clone size: -
D gene: -
CDR3 length: 15
CDR3 DNA: TGTGCCAGCAGCTTAGGCCCTGGGGGCACAGATACGCAGTATTTT
CDR3 protein: CASSLGPGGTDTQYF

J gene: TRBJ2-7
V gene: TRBV10-3
clone size: -
D gene: -
CDR3 length: 14
CDR3 DNA: TGTGCCATCAGTGCCGCTAGCGACTCCTACGAGCAGTACTTC
CDR3 protein: CAISAASDSYEQYF

J gene: TRBJ2-7
V gene: TRBV29-1
clone size: -
D gene: -
CDR3 length: 16
CDR3 DNA: TGCAGCGTTGGGACGGTAGAGGGGGTCGGGTCCTACGAGCAGTACTTC
CDR3 protein: CSVGTVEGVGSYEQYF

J gene: TRBJ2-1
V gene: TRBV5-1
clone size: -
D gene: TRBD2
CDR3 length: 18
CDR3 DNA: TGCGCCAGCAGCTTGTGGTTAGCGGGGGGCCTTGTTTACAATGAGCAGTTCTTC
CDR3 protein: CASSLWLAGGLVYNEQFF

J gene: TRBJ1-1
V gene: TRBV18
clone size: -
D gene: TRBD1
CDR3 length: 15
CDR3 DNA: TGTGCCAGCTCACTAGCGACAGGGGGCCGGACTGAAGCTTTCTTT
CDR3 protein: CASSLATGGRTEAFF

J gene: TRBJ1-3
V gene: TRBV2
clone size: -
D gene: TRBD1
CDR3 length: 15
CDR3 DNA: TGTGCCAGCACGGGACAGCTGAGCTCTGGAAACACCATATATTTT
CDR3 protein: CASTGQLSSGNTIYF

J gene: TRBJ1-5
V gene: TRBV4-2
clone size: -
D gene: -
CDR3 length: 14
CDR3 DNA: TGTGCCAGCAGCCAATTTATACACGGTCAGCCCCAGCATTTT
CDR3 protein: CASSQFIHGQPQHF

J gene: TRBJ2-7
V gene: TRBV5-1
clone size: -
D gene: TRBD1
CDR3 length: 14
CDR3 DNA: TGCGCCAGCAGGGAGACAGGGGTCTTCTACGAGCAGTACTTC
CDR3 protein: CASRETGVFYEQYF

J gene: TRBJ1-1
V gene: TRBV25-1
clone size: -
D gene: -
CDR3 length: 16
CDR3 DNA: TGTGCCAGCACCTCCAACGGGGTGGGGATGAACACTGAAGCTTTCTTT
CDR3 protein: CASTSNGVGMNTEAFF